This passage covers 12 T cell receptor beta chains from one sample sequenced in a study of PD-1 blockade in mismatch repair-deficient tumors. Here immunoSEQ multiplex PCR was the method, and the copy in TCRdb shows in-frame clones only, minus some. The sample contains around 9,200 clones, about 88% of which appear only once. Noted time point: approximately ten-day in vitro stimulation with candidate mutation-associated neoantigen peptide 1. Their target antigens are unknown. Material: cells cultured in vitro, obtained from a patient treated with pembrolizumab. Every receptor here comes from an adult with mismatch repair-deficient cancer.

This clone has only a few counts. Germline is not matched at one junction end, which may reflect a read error. This chain's CDR3 is CASSLVMGVNTGELFF. CDR3 in DNA: TGTGCTAGCAGCTTAGTAATGGGGGTGAACACCGGGGAGCTGTTTTTT. The chain has TRBV7-7 and TRBJ2-2; D tentatively fits TRBD1 or TRBD2 (5 bases each). The CDR3 length is 16 residues. The germline CDR1 and CDR2 sequences are SSHAT and FNYEAQ (reference sequence).

The chain recombines TRBV5-1 with TRBJ2-6, with D possibly TRBD2 on 6 matching bases. Trimming shortened V by 2 bases and J by 1 base, and 7 bases separated the two germline ends. The CDR3 runs to 15 residues. The germline CDR1 and CDR2 sequences are SGHRS and YFSETQ. The DNA of the CDR3 is TGCGCCAGCAGCTTCGGGGGATCTGGGGCCAACGTCCTGACTTTC. Translating gives CASSFGGSGANVLTF.

As for this clone: A junction boundary mismatches the germline segment, possibly from a read error. The chain is built from TRBV29-1 and TRBJ2-7, with 7 bases identical to TRBD1. In germline, CDR1 is SQVTM, CDR2 ANQGSEA. CDR3 size: 17 residues. The CDR3 bases are TGCAGCGTTGAAGAGGCTGGGCCTAACAGGGGCGCCTACGGGCAGTACTTC. This translates into CSVEEAGPNRGAYGQYF.

V is TRBV27 and J is TRBJ2-7; 9 bases fit TRBD2. J lost 2 bases, V lost 6 bases, and 11 bases had no gene match. This CDR3 comprises 16 residues. CDR1 and CDR2 from the germline V gene are MNHEY and SMNVEV (reference sequence). The CDR3 nucleotides read TGTGCCAGCAGCAAATTACTAGCGGGTCTTACCTACGAGCAGTACTTC. It specifies CASSKLLAGLTYEQYF.

The CDR3 here is CASSQEGRGTETQYF. The CDR3, as DNA: TGCGCCAGCAGCCAAGAGGGGCGGGGCACCGAGACCCAGTACTTC. This chain connects TRBV4-1 to TRBJ2-5; D may be TRBD2 (6 bases). The CDR3 loop spans 15 amino acids. Germline CDR1 MGHRA, CDR2 YSYEKL. Trimming removed 0 bases from V and 5 bases from J, with 13 bases in between.

This clone has a single count. The CDR3: CASSLPARTGGYTF. The CDR3 DNA reads as TGTGCCAGCAGTCTTCCGGCGAGGACAGGAGGCTACACCTTC. This chain joins TRBV28 and TRBJ1-2; TRBD1 matches at 7 bases. The CDR3 is 14 residues long. Germline V gene sequence: CDR1 MDHEN, CDR2 SYDVKM. J lost 8 bases, V lost 5 bases, and 11 bases had no gene match.

This rearrangement joins TRBV5-1 to TRBJ2-7, with TRBD1 matching over 10 bases. Per the germline V gene, CDR1 is SGHRS and CDR2 is YFSETQ. With 4 bases clipped from V and 3 bases from J, the junction kept 10 bases outside the gene matches. CDR3 size: 16 residues. The CDR3 region is CASSPRPGQGDYEQYF. The DNA of the CDR3 is TGCGCCAGCAGCCCTCGCCCCGGACAGGGGGACTACGAGCAGTACTTC.

The chain couples TRBV6-5 to TRBJ2-7, with no clear D. V lost 7 bases and J 7 bases, leaving 11 bases between the germline ends. Germline V CDR1 and CDR2: MNHEY, SVGAGI. CDR3 length: 11 residues. CDR3 in amino acids: CASITFREQYF. The CDR3 nucleotides are TGTGCCAGCATTACATTTCGGGAGCAGTACTTC.

The rearrangement joins TRBV7-2 to TRBJ2-7; tentative D call: TRBD1 (7 bases). Germline V gives CDR1 SGHTA, CDR2 FQGNSA. The CDR3 has 18 residues. V was shortened by 5 bases and J by 0 bases, with 23 bases between the two germline ends. CDR3 coding DNA: TGTGCCAGCAGCCAGACAGGGTTTAGCGGAGTGGGCTCCTACGAGCAGTACTTC. It translates to CASSQTGFSGVGSYEQYF.

V and J are TRBV4-1 and TRBJ2-1, with 12 bases lining up with TRBD2. This CDR3 contains 17 residues. In germline, CDR1 is MGHRA, CDR2 YSYEKL. V trimming: 2 bases; J trimming: 6 bases; junction bases outside the gene matches: 8. In DNA form, the CDR3 reads TGCGCCAGCAGCCAACCCACTAGCGGGAGGCGCGGCAATGAGCAGTTCTTC. This gives the protein CASSQPTSGRRGNEQFF.

CDR3 residues: CASSSFPRGVSGTNEKLFF. The CDR3, as DNA: TGTGCCAGCAGCTCGTTCCCGAGGGGGGTTTCCGGAACTAATGAAAAACTGTTTTTT. This chain joins TRBV7-2 and TRBJ1-4, with a tentative D call TRBD1 (6 bases). Between the trimmed V and J ends, which lost 4 bases and 1 base, there was a span of 22 bases. This CDR3 contains 19 residues. Germline-derived CDR1 and CDR2 are SGHTA and FQGNSA.

The V gene is TRBV4-1, the J gene TRBJ2-7, with D uncertain. The V and J ends lost 1 base and 0 bases respectively, with 13 bases between them. CDR1 and CDR2 (germline): MGHRA, YSYEKL. The CDR3 is made up of 16 amino acids. CDR3 amino acids: CASSQALVPSSYEQYF. CDR3 nucleotides: TGCGCCAGCAGCCAAGCCTTAGTCCCTAGCTCCTACGAGCAGTACTTC.